These 20 T cell receptor beta chains came from one sample sequenced in a study of beta chain features in type 1 diabetes. Investigators reverse transcribed all isolated RNA, so they sequenced expressed TCRB transcripts. Libraries were prepared by immunoSEQ multiplex PCR; TCRdb keeps only in-frame clonotypes and omits some of them. The sample has 200,000 to 250,000 clones; around 9.6% are singletons. The specimen sequenced was naive CD4+ T cells from blood. These receptors were taken from a woman aged 18-29 years in good health.

This clone has only a few counts. DNA of the CDR3: TGCGCCAGCAGCACTACGAACATATACAATGAGCAGTTCTTC. Its translation is CASSTTNIYNEQFF. The chain employs TRBV5-1 and TRBJ2-1; D is uncertain. This CDR3 is 14 amino acids long. Germline values: CDR1 SGHRS, CDR2 YFSETQ. V was cut by 4 bases and J by 4 bases, with 12 bases left in between.

This clone was seen more than once but under ten times. The V call is TRBV5-1, the J call TRBJ2-7, with 9 bases fitting TRBD1. In germline, CDR1 is SGHRS, CDR2 YFSETQ. The CDR3 totals 16 residues. V was pared by 3 bases and J by 3 bases, with 10 bases of the junction left unmatched. CDR3 nucleotides: TGCGCCAGCAGCTCCGGGACAGGGATAACCCTCTACGAGCAGTACTTC. This encodes CASSSGTGITLYEQYF.

This clone was detected a few times. The rearrangement joins TRBV5-4 to TRBJ1-2; the match to TRBD1 covers 10 bases. The V gene's germline CDR1 is SGHNT and CDR2 YYREEE (reference sequence). The V gene end was trimmed by 3 bases and the J gene end by 4 bases; junction bases not matched to a gene: 6. The CDR3 loop spans 15 amino acids. CDR3 DNA sequence: TGTGCCAGCAGCTCGTTGAGGGACAGGGGCTATGGCTACACCTTC. Amino acids: CASSSLRDRGYGYTF.

A few counts support this clone. The V call is TRBV28, the J call TRBJ2-5, with 7 bases that match TRBD1. Germline V gene lookup returns CDR1 MDHEN and CDR2 SYDVKM. The CDR3 has 12 residues. V was clipped by 6 bases and J by 13 bases; unmatched bases: 11. CDR3 sequence: CASSLRDRLWYF. For the CDR3, the DNA is TGTGCCAGCAGCCTCCGGGACAGACTCTGGTACTTC.

The genes are TRBV11-2 and TRBJ1-3; D might be TRBD1 (6 bases). V gave up 5 bases and J gave up 4 bases, with 15 bases separating them. In germline, CDR1 is SGHAT, CDR2 FQNNGV. The CDR3 contains 15 residues. The CDR3 region is CASSRPGAFGNTIYF. The DNA for the CDR3 is TGTGCCAGCAGCCGGCCAGGGGCTTTCGGAAACACCATATATTTT.

This chain uses TRBV14 with TRBJ1-2, with 8 bases matching TRBD1. The germline V gene has CDR1 SGHDN and CDR2 FVKESK. Trimming removed 4 bases from V and 5 bases from J; junction bases left unmatched: 6. The CDR3 has 14 amino acids. DNA for the CDR3: TGTGCCAGCAGCCCAGGGGGCGCTCGGTATGGCTACACCTTC. This encodes CASSPGGARYGYTF.

The chain joins TRBV10-3 to TRBJ2-5, with a possible D match to TRBD2 (6 bases). This CDR3 contains 16 residues. From germline, CDR1 is ENHRY and CDR2 SYGVKD. Trimming stripped 10 bases from V and 2 bases from J, with 23 bases between. The chain's CDR3 is CATRRGSSELQETQYF. In nucleotides, the CDR3 is TGTGCCACGCGGAGGGGTTCTAGCGAATTACAAGAGACCCAGTACTTC.

CDR3 region: CSAPLAREQYF. CDR3 coding DNA: TGCAGTGCGCCACTAGCGAGGGAGCAGTACTTC. The chain has TRBV20-1 and TRBJ2-7; 7 bases align to TRBD2. The germline CDR1 and CDR2 sequences are DFQATT and SNEGSKA (reference sequence). J gave up 7 bases and V 6 bases, and 6 bases lay outside the gene matches. The CDR3 spans 11 residues.

This clone was counted only a few times. This chain links TRBV7-9 with TRBJ2-3; D gene uncertain. CDR3 length: 15 amino acids. V was clipped by 5 bases and J by 0 bases, with 12 bases between them. Germline CDR1 reads SEHNR; CDR2 reads FQNEAQ (reference sequence). The CDR3 region is CASSRGGTSTDTQYF. Written as DNA, the CDR3 is TGTGCCAGCAGCCGAGGCGGAACTAGCACAGATACGCAGTATTTT.

In its sample, this clone was seen a few times. The genes are TRBV5-1 and TRBJ2-2; tentative D call: TRBD1 (5 bases). V lost 0 bases and J 4 bases, leaving 10 bases between the germline ends. This CDR3 comprises 15 residues. CDR1 is SGHRS, CDR2 YFSETQ, per germline. CDR3 bases: TGCGCCAGCAGCTTGGGGGGCGCGAGCACCGGGGAGCTGTTTTTT. This sequence encodes CASSLGGASTGELFF. The complete variable domain, with remaining parts taken from reference TRBV5-1 and TRBJ2-2, reads KAGVTQTPRYLIKTRGQQVTLSCSPISGHRSVSWYQQTPGQGLQFLFEYFSETQRNKGNFPGRFSGRQFSNSRSEMNVSTLELGDSALYLCASSLGGASTGELFFGEGSRLTVL.

This clone was detected a few times. The chain combines TRBV2 with TRBJ2-1; TRBD2 agrees at 8 bases. Trimming took 6 bases from V and 6 from J; bases not matched to a gene: 10. This CDR3 region has 15 residues. Germline V lookup: CDR1 SNHLY, CDR2 FYNNEI. CDR3 nucleotides: TGTGCCAGCAGCCAAACTAGCGGTCCAACCAATGAGCAGTTCTTC. Residues: CASSQTSGPTNEQFF.

This clone was counted a few times. The chain recombines TRBV11-2 with TRBJ1-6; D remains ambiguous. Germline CDR1 is SGHAT and CDR2 is FQNNGV. This CDR3 is 15 amino acids long. V was shortened by 0 bases and J by 13 bases, with 16 bases between the two germline ends. The CDR3 DNA reads as TGTGCCAGCAGCTTAGATAGGGCCCGTGGAGGCCCCCTCCACTTT. Translating it yields CASSLDRARGGPLHF. Based on the CDR3 plus reference TRBV11-2 and TRBJ1-6, the full variable domain is EAGVAQSPRYKIIEKRQSVAFWCNPISGHATLYWYQQILGQGPKLLIQFQNNGVVDDSQLPKDRFSAERLKGVDSTLKIQPAKLEDSAVYLCASSLDRARGGPLHFGNGTRLTVT.

The table lists this clone with a few counts. The CDR3 DNA is TGTGCCAGCAGCTTGGGGGGCCTAACAGTCTCCGGCACTGAAGCTTTCTTT. Amino acid sequence: CASSLGGLTVSGTEAFF. This rearrangement joins TRBV5-4 to TRBJ1-1; a weak D match, TRBD1 (5 bases). Germline loops: CDR1 SGHNT, CDR2 YYREEE (reference sequence). V lost 0 bases and J 4 bases, leaving 19 bases between the germline ends. The length of the CDR3 is 17 residues.

This clone occurred a few times. The genes are TRBV7-2 and TRBJ2-1, with 12 bases matching TRBD2. The CDR3 extends over 15 amino acids. Germline-derived CDR1 and CDR2 are SGHTA and FQGNSA. V dropped 5 bases and J dropped 5; count of bases not matched to a gene: 4. CDR3: CASSPLAGGDNEQFF. In DNA form, the CDR3 reads TGTGCCAGCAGCCCACTAGCGGGGGGTGACAATGAGCAGTTCTTC. The whole variable domain, remainder taken from reference TRBV7-2 and TRBJ2-1, is GAGVSQSPSNKVTEKGKDVELRCDPISGHTALYWYRQSLGQGLEFLIYFQGNSAPDKSGLPSDRFSAERTGGSVSTLTIQRTQQEDSAVYLCASSPLAGGDNEQFFGPGTRLTVL.

The chain carries TRBV6-4 and TRBJ1-1; TRBD1 matches 9 bases. CDR1 MRHNA and CDR2 SNTAGT come from the germline V gene. The CDR3 totals 15 residues. Trimming at V came to 9 bases and at J to 0 bases, leaving 8 bases not matched to a gene. The CDR3 reads CASRPGTGMNTEAFF. The CDR3 bases are TGTGCCAGTCGACCCGGGACAGGGATGAACACTGAAGCTTTCTTT.

This clone was counted only a few times. This rearrangement joins TRBV30 to TRBJ1-1; 7 nucleotides line up with TRBD1. Germline CDR1 GTSNPN, CDR2 SVGIG (reference sequence). The CDR3 loop spans 13 amino acids. Trimming took 2 bases from V and 5 from J; bases not matched to a gene: 5. CDR3: CAWSSPGGTEAFF. For the CDR3, the DNA is TGTGCCTGGAGTTCTCCAGGGGGGACTGAAGCTTTCTTT.

This clone came up a few times. Additional DNA sequences in this sample encode the identical CDR3. The rearrangement uses TRBV11-2 and TRBJ2-2; D unclear. Trimming took off 0 bases at V and 5 bases at J, with 4 bases between the two ends. The germline V gene encodes CDR1 SGHAT and CDR2 FQNNGV. The CDR3 length is 13 residues. CDR3 sequence: CASSLDLTGELFF. Here the CDR3 DNA reads TGTGCCAGCAGCTTAGATCTTACCGGGGAGCTGTTTTTT.

The sample holds a few counts of this clone. The rearrangement joins TRBV30 to TRBJ2-2; 7 bases align to TRBD1. This CDR3 region has 13 residues. V gave up 3 bases and J gave up 5 bases; unmatched junction bases: 3. The germline gives CDR1 GTSNPN, CDR2 SVGIG (reference sequence). CDR3 region: CAWSARGTGELFF. As DNA, the CDR3 is TGTGCCTGGAGCGCCAGGGGGACCGGGGAGCTGTTTTTT. The full variable domain, rest sourced from reference TRBV30 and TRBJ2-2, is SQTIHQWPATLVQPVGSPLSLECTVEGTSNPNLYWYRQAAGRGLQLLFYSVGIGQISSEVPQNLSASRPQDRQFILSSKKLLLSDSGFYLCAWSARGTGELFFGEGSRLTVL.

This clone has a handful of counts. The chain joins TRBV27 to TRBJ1-5; TRBD1 matches at 8 bases. Germline trimming cut 4 bases from V and 6 bases from J; bases unmatched to any gene: 8. This CDR3 has 15 amino acids. Germline V gives CDR1 MNHEY, CDR2 SMNVEV (reference sequence). In DNA, the CDR3 is TGTGCCAGCAGTTCCTCAGGGGGCCTGGGTCAGCCCCAGCATTTT. Amino acid sequence: CASSSSGGLGQPQHF.

This clone has just a few counts. The chain has TRBV12-5 and TRBJ1-5; D is ambiguous. Between the trimmed V and J ends, which lost 5 bases and 0 bases, there was a span of 8 bases. The CDR3 is 14 residues long. The germline gives CDR1 LGHNT, CDR2 FRNRAP. CDR3 protein: CASGMRDSNQPQHF. The CDR3 DNA reads TGTGCTAGTGGTATGCGAGATAGCAATCAGCCCCAGCATTTT.